This TCR beta chain was sequenced for a study of blood T cell repertoires in COVID-19. At the level of the study: Acute and convalescent COVID-19 specimens originated in the United States, Italy and Spain. T cells, B-cell-depleted T cells, or PBMCs supplied cDNA or gDNA.

Per germline, CDR1 LGHDT and CDR2 YNNKEL (reference sequence). V shed 5 bases and J 0 bases; nucleotides not matched to a gene: 5. This CDR3 spans 17 amino acids. Under the authors' procedure: Cell counts per sample came from amplifying reference gene primers. Sequenced by immunoSEQ multiplex PCR; TCRdb stores in-frame clones only, minus some. That table is the source of V, J and clone size, and D and trimming were worked out from the DNA. The sample records tens of thousands of clones, 80% being singletons. This TCR was sampled from a woman in her 70s with acute or convalescent COVID-19. Material: peripheral blood. The chain joins TRBV3-1 (or the pseudogene TRBV3-2) to TRBJ2-1; 12 nucleotides align to TRBD2. The chain's CDR3 is CASSLLAGGNSYNEQFF. CDR3 coding DNA: TGTGCCAGCAGCTTGCTAGCGGGGGGGAACTCCTACAATGAGCAGTTCTTC.